A selection of T cell receptor beta chains follows, all from one sample in a study of T and B cells in COVID-19 patients. TCRdb called the multiplex PCR reads again in MiXCR, with one record for every CDR3 protein. The top ten clones hold about 15% of a sample with about 18,000 distinct CDR3 sequences, 36% of them seen once. The specimen was blood. These TCRs come from a human donor with active COVID-19. Both conserved end residues are part of each CDR3. D genes are given only for firm matches. For some rows the clone size is stated as once, few or many, or as a class when expanded; others skip it.

>NA|NA|TRBJ2-5|TRBV10-2
CASTTSLRAAGGEETQYF
TGCGCCAGCACCACGAGTTTGAGGGCGGCAGGGGGGGAAGAGACCCAGTACTTC
>TRBD2|NA|TRBJ2-7|TRBV7-6
CASSLARGGQYF
TGTGCCAGCAGCTTAGCCCGGGGGGGGCAGTACTTC
>NA|few|TRBJ1-1|TRBV13
CASSPGGGGNTEAFF
TGTGCCAGCAGCCCCGGAGGGGGGGGTAACACTGAAGCTTTCTTT
>NA|NA|TRBJ1-2|TRBV12-3/TRBV12-4
CASSPVLQVSDYGYTF
TGTGCCAGCAGTCCCGTTTTGCAGGTTTCCGACTATGGCTACACCTTC
>TRBD2|medium-sized|TRBJ2-1|TRBV19
CASSLRLAGFYNEQFF
TGTGCCAGTAGCCTTAGACTAGCGGGGTTCTACAATGAGCAGTTCTTC
>NA|few|TRBJ1-1|TRBV6-5
CASSRGGTEAFF
TGTGCCAGCAGTCGGGGGGGGACTGAAGCTTTCTTT
>NA|NA|TRBJ1-4|TRBV20-1
CSARAGANEKLFF
TGCAGTGCTAGAGCGGGGGCTAATGAAAAACTGTTTTTT
>TRBD2|once|TRBJ2-5|TRBV20-1
CSAEWGGQETQYF
TGCAGTGCGGAATGGGGGGGACAAGAGACCCAGTACTTC
>TRBD2|NA|TRBJ2-7|TRBV4-3
CASSQDLSGGAYEQYF
TGCGCCAGCAGCCAAGACCTTAGCGGGGGGGCCTACGAGCAGTACTTC
>TRBD2|few|TRBJ2-5|TRBV12-3/TRBV12-4
CASSPGLAGELETQYF
TGTGCCAGCAGTCCCGGACTAGCGGGGGAATTAGAGACCCAGTACTTC
>NA|NA|TRBJ2-3|TRBV5-6
CASSPAPYTDTQYF
TGCGCCAGCAGCCCAGCCCCCTACACAGATACGCAGTATTTT
>TRBD2|NA|TRBJ2-5|TRBV19
CASSTSGGQETQYF
TGTGCCAGTAGTACTAGCGGGGGCCAAGAGACCCAGTACTTC
>NA|NA|TRBJ2-4|TRBV19
CASSIGIWGNIQYF
TGTGCCAGTAGTATAGGAATTTGGGGAAACATTCAGTACTTC
>NA|NA|TRBJ2-5|TRBV19
CASSINSQETQYF
TGTGCCAGTAGTATAAACAGTCAAGAGACCCAGTACTTC
>NA|NA|TRBJ2-5|TRBV6-2/TRBV6-3
CASSPRGRAGTQYF
TGTGCCAGCAGTCCCCGCGGCAGGGCGGGGACCCAGTACTTC
>NA|NA|TRBJ1-2|TRBV20-1
CSARVQIYGYTF
TGCAGTGCTAGAGTACAGATCTATGGCTACACCTTC
>NA|NA|TRBJ2-5|TRBV29-1
CSFAGTTQETQYF
TGCAGCTTTGCCGGGACAACACAAGAGACCCAGTACTTC
>TRBD1|NA|TRBJ1-5|TRBV20-1
CSARNDRGSSPQHF
TGCAGTGCTAGAAATGACAGGGGTTCATCGCCCCAGCATTTT
>NA|NA|TRBJ2-1|TRBV5-4
CASSLAHLRSSYNEQFF
TGTGCCAGCAGCTTGGCCCACCTCCGTAGCTCCTACAATGAGCAGTTCTTC
>NA|NA|TRBJ1-3|TRBV6-6
CASSYSSDSQFRSGNTIYF
TGTGCCAGCAGTTACTCGAGTGACAGCCAGTTTCGATCTGGAAACACCATATATTTT
>TRBD1|NA|TRBJ1-2|TRBV5-6
CASSLGQGLPRGYGYTF
TGTGCCAGCAGCTTGGGACAGGGCTTACCCCGGGGCTATGGCTACACCTTC
>TRBD2|NA|TRBJ2-3|TRBV27
CASSLLEGLVSGDTQYF
TGTGCCAGCAGTTTACTAGAGGGACTAGTCAGTGGAGATACGCAGTATTTT
>NA|NA|TRBJ1-1|TRBV6-5
CASSSRHEAFF
TGTGCCAGCAGTTCACGACATGAAGCTTTCTTT
>TRBD1|NA|TRBJ1-6|TRBV10-3
CASGQTNSPLHF
TGTGCCTCGGGACAGACGAATTCACCCCTCCACTTT
>NA|NA|TRBJ2-7|TRBV15
CATSRAGVDSSYEQYF
TGTGCCACCAGCAGAGCAGGGGTCGATTCCTCCTACGAGCAGTACTTC
>NA|few|TRBJ2-6|TRBV6-5
CASTSRRAGGANVLTF
TGTGCCAGCACCTCCCGGCGGGCCGGTGGGGCCAACGTCCTGACTTTC
>NA|NA|TRBJ2-5|TRBV18
CASSRAHQETQYF
TGTGCCAGCTCACGGGCGCACCAAGAGACCCAGTACTTC
>NA|many|TRBJ1-1|TRBV29-1
CSVVVGGNTEAFF
TGCAGCGTTGTAGTAGGGGGGAACACTGAAGCTTTCTTT
>TRBD2|few|TRBJ2-1|TRBV10-3
CAISGTSGGSTSYNEQFF
TGTGCCATCAGTGGGACTAGCGGGGGGTCCACGTCCTACAATGAGCAGTTCTTC
>TRBD1|NA|TRBJ2-1|TRBV27
CASSLLRGQGLNEQFF
TGTGCCAGCAGTTTGTTGAGAGGACAGGGCCTCAATGAGCAGTTCTTC
>NA|medium-sized|TRBJ2-2|TRBV19
CASSMKLSGTGELFF
TGTGCCAGTAGTATGAAGTTGTCGGGTACCGGGGAGCTGTTTTTT
>NA|NA|TRBJ2-6|TRBV14
CASSHLGVPGANVLTF
TGTGCCAGCAGCCACCTCGGGGTCCCTGGGGCCAACGTCCTGACTTTC
>NA|NA|TRBJ2-1|TRBV6-2/TRBV6-3
CASSYAAGSSYNEQFF
TGTGCCAGCAGTTACGCGGCGGGGAGCTCCTACAATGAGCAGTTCTTC
>NA|few|TRBJ1-1|TRBV12-3/TRBV12-4
CASSFGLGARTEAFF
TGTGCCAGCAGTTTTGGGCTGGGGGCGCGCACTGAAGCTTTCTTT
>NA|few|TRBJ1-3|TRBV19
CASSAQGISGNTIYF
TGTGCCAGTAGTGCGCAGGGGATCTCTGGAAACACCATATATTTT
>NA|few|TRBJ2-7|TRBV19
CASSPRTERCCEQYF
TGTGCCAGTAGTCCTCGGACGGAGAGGTGCTGCGAGCAGTACTTC
>NA|NA|TRBJ1-3|TRBV27
CASSLWGGTSSGNTIYF
TGTGCCAGCAGTTTATGGGGGGGCACAAGCTCTGGAAACACCATATATTTT
>TRBD2|NA|TRBJ2-1|TRBV6-6
CASRSSGGADNEQFF
TGTGCCAGCAGGTCTAGCGGGGGGGCGGACAATGAGCAGTTCTTC
>NA|NA|TRBJ2-3|TRBV6-2/TRBV6-3
CASSFTPGQGAEATTDTQYF
TGTGCCAGCAGTTTCACCCCGGGCCAAGGGGCGGAGGCCACCACAGATACGCAGTATTTT
>TRBD2|medium-sized|TRBJ2-3|TRBV19
CARWSGGSTDTQYF
TGTGCCAGGTGGTCGGGGGGATCCACAGATACGCAGTATTTT
>NA|few|TRBJ1-5|TRBV7-2
CASSLVGPNQPQHF
TGTGCCAGCAGCTTAGTAGGACCTAATCAGCCCCAGCATTTT
>TRBD1|many|TRBJ1-2|TRBV19
CASSTQGQGSYQIHYGYTF
TGTGCCAGTAGTACCCAGGGACAGGGTTCTTACCAGATTCACTATGGCTACACCTTC
>TRBD2|NA|TRBJ2-3|TRBV27
CASTPLRGGRDTQYF
TGTGCCAGCACCCCCCTACGGGGGGGCCGAGATACGCAGTATTTT
>NA|few|TRBJ1-5|TRBV19
CASSIGGGGNQPQHF
TGTGCCAGTAGTATAGGGGGGGGGGGTAATCAGCCCCAGCATTTT
>NA|few|TRBJ1-3|TRBV27
CASSLREGRNTIYF
TGTGCCAGCAGTTTACGTGAGGGAAGAAACACCATATATTTT
>NA|medium-sized|TRBJ2-5|TRBV19
CASKKDSQETQYF
TGTGCCAGTAAAAAGGACAGCCAAGAGACCCAGTACTTC
>NA|NA|TRBJ1-2|TRBV19
CASSTKTDTNYGYTF
TGTGCCAGTAGTACCAAGACAGACACAAACTATGGCTACACCTTC
>NA|NA|TRBJ1-3|TRBV19
CASSITPSGNTIYF
TGTGCCAGTAGTATAACCCCCTCTGGAAACACCATATATTTT
>TRBD1|NA|TRBJ2-5|TRBV19
CASSTLTGFGETQYF
TGTGCCAGTAGTACCCTGACAGGGTTTGGGGAGACCCAGTACTTC
>NA|NA|TRBJ1-2|TRBV27
CASSTGGAGGYTF
TGTGCCAGCAGTACGGGGGGGGCGGGCGGCTACACCTTC
>NA|NA|TRBJ2-5|TRBV18
CASSPSTGIEQETQYF
TGTGCCAGCTCACCTTCCACAGGGATTGAGCAAGAGACCCAGTACTTC
>TRBD1|medium-sized|TRBJ2-7|TRBV19
CASRERQGAGYEQYF
TGTGCCAGTAGAGAAAGACAGGGCGCGGGCTACGAGCAGTACTTC
>NA|NA|TRBJ1-3|TRBV6-4
CASSPRAGSGNTIYF
TGTGCCAGCAGTCCACGGGCAGGATCTGGAAACACCATATATTTT
>TRBD2|NA|TRBJ2-1|TRBV7-6
CASSIPSGGSNEQFF
TGTGCCAGCAGCATCCCTAGCGGGGGGTCCAATGAGCAGTTCTTC
>TRBD2|NA|TRBJ2-3|TRBV19
CASSMARLAGGGSTDTQYF
TGTGCCAGTAGTATGGCCAGACTAGCGGGGGGGGGTAGCACAGATACGCAGTATTTT